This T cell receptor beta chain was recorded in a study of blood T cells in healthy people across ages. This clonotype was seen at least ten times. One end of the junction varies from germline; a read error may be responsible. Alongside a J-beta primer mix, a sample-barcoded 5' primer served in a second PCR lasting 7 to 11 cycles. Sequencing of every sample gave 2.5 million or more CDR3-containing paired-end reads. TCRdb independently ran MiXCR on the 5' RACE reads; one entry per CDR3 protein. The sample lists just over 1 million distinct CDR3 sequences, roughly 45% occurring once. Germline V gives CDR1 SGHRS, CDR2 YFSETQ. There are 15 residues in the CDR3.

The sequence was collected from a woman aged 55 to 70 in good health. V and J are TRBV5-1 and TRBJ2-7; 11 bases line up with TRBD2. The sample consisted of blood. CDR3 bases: TGTGCCAGCAGCTTAGGGACTAGCGGTACCTACGAGCAGTACTTC. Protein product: CASSLGTSGTYEQYF. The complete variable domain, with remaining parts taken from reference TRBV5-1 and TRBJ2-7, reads KAGVTQTPRYLIKTRGQQVTLSCSPISGHRSVSWYQQTPGQGLQFLFEYFSETQRNKGNFPGRFSGRQFSNSRSEMNVSTLELGDSALYLCASSLGTSGTYEQYFGPGTRLTVT.